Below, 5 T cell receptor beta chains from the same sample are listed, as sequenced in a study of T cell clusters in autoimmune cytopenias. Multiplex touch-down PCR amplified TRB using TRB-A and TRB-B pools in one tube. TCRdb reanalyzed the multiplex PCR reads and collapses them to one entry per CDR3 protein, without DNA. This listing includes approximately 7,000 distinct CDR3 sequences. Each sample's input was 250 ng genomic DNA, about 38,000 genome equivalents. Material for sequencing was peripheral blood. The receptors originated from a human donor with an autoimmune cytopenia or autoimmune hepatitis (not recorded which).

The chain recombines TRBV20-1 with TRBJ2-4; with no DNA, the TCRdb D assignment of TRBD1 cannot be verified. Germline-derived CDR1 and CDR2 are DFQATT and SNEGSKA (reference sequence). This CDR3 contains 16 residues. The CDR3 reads CSAFNSGGTAKNIQYF.

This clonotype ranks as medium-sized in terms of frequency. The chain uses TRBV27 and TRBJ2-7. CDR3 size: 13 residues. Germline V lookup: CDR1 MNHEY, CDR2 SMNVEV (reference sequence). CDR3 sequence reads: CASTSDDSYEQYF.

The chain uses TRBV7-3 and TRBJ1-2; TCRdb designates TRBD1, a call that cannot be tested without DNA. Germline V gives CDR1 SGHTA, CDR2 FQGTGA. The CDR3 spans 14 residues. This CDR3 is CASSSSGGWSGYTF.

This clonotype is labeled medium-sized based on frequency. The CDR3 spells CASSDTTYEQYF. V is TRBV6-1 and J is TRBJ2-7. This CDR3 is built from 12 residues. The germline gives CDR1 MNHNS, CDR2 SASEGT.

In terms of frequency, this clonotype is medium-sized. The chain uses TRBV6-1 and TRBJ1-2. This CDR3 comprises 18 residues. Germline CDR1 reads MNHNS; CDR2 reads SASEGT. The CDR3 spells CASSDIPTRRLPNYGYTF.